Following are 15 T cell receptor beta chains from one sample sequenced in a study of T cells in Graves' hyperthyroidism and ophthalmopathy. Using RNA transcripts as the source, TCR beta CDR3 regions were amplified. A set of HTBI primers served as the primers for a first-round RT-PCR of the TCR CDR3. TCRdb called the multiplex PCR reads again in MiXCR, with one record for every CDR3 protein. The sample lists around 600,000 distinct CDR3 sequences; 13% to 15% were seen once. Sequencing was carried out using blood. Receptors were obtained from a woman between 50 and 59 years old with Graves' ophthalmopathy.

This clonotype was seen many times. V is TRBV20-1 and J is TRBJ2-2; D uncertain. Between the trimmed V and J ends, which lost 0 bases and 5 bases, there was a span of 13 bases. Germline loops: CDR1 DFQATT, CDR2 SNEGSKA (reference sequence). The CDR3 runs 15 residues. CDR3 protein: CSARETWAGTGELFF. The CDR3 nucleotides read TGCAGTGCTAGAGAGACGTGGGCCGGGACCGGGGAGCTGTTTTTT.

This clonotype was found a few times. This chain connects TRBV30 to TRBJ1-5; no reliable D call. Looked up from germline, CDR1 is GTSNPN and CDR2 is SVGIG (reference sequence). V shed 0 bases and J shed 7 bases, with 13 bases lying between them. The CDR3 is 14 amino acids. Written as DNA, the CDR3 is TGTGCCTGGAGTGTAGGGCACTTAAGGCAGCCCCAGCATTTT. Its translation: CAWSVGHLRQPQHF.

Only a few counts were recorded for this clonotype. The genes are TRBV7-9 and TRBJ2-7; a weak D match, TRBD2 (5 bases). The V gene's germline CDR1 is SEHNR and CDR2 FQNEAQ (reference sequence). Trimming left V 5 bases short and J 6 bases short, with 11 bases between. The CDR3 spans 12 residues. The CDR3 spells CASSTTEGEQYF. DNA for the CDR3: TGTGCCAGCAGCACAACAGAGGGCGAGCAGTACTTC.

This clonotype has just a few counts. CDR3: CASSQTGTLDGYTF. In nucleotides, the CDR3 is TGTGCCAGCAGCCAAACAGGGACTCTTGATGGCTACACCTTC. V and J are TRBV14 and TRBJ1-2; weak D call: TRBD1 (6 bases). CDR1 and CDR2 (germline): SGHDN, FVKESK. The CDR3 is made up of 14 amino acids. Trimming removed 2 bases from V and 6 bases from J, with 13 bases in between.

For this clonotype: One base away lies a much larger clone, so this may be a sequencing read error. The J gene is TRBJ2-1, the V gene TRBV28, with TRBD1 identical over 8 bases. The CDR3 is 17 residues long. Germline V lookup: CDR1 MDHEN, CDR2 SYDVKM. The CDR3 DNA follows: TGTGCCAGCAGTTTACTGACAGGGGCGAGCTCCCACAATGAGCAGTTCTTC. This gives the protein CASSLLTGASSHNEQFF.

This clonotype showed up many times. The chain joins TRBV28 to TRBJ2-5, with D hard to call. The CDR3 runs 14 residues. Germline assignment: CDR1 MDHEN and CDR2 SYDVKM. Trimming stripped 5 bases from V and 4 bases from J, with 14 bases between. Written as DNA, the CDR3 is TGTGCCAGCAGTGTGGGTTCAGTTCCAGAGACCCAGTACTTC. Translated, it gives CASSVGSVPETQYF.

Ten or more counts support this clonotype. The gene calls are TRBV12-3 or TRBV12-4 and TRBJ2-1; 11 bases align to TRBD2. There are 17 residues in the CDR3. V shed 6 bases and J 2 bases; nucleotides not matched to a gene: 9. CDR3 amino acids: CASSGDSGRVPYNEQFF. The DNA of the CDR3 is TGTGCCAGCAGCGGGGATAGCGGGAGGGTGCCCTACAATGAGCAGTTCTTC.

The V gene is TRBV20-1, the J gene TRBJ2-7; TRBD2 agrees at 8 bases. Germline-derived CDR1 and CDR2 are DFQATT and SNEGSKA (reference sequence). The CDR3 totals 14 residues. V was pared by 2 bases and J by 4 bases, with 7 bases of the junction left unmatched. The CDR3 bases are TGCAGTGCTAGACCCAGCGGGAGTCGGTACGAGCAGTACTTC. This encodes CSARPSGSRYEQYF.

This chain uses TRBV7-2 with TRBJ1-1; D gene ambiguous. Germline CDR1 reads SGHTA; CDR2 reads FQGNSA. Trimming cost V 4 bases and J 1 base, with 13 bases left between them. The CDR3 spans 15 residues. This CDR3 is CASSSRETGNTEAFF. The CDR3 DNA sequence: TGTGCCAGCAGCTCCCGAGAGACCGGGAACACTGAAGCTTTCTTT.

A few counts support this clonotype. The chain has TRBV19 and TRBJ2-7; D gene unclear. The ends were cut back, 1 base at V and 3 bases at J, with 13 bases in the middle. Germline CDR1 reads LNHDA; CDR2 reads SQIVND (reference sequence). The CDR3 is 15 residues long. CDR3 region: CASSIVPTGNYEQYF. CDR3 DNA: TGTGCCAGTAGTATAGTCCCTACTGGAAACTACGAGCAGTACTTC.

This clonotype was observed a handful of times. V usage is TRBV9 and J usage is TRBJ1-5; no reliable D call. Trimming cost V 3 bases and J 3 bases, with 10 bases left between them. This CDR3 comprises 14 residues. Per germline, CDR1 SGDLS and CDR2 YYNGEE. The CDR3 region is CASSDSALNQPQHF. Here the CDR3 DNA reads TGTGCCAGCAGCGATTCGGCCCTCAATCAGCCCCAGCATTTT.

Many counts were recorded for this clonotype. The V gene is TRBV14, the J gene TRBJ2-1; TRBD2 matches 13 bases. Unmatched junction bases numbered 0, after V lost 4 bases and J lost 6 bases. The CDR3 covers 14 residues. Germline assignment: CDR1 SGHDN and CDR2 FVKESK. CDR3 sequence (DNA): TGTGCCAGCAGCCGGACTAGCGGGAGCAATGAGCAGTTCTTC. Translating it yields CASSRTSGSNEQFF.

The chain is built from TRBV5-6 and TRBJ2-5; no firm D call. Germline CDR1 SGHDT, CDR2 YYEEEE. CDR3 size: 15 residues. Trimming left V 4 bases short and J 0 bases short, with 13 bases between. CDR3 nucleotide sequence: TGTGCCAGCAGCCCAAAATACGGGTACCAAGAGACCCAGTACTTC. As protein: CASSPKYGYQETQYF.

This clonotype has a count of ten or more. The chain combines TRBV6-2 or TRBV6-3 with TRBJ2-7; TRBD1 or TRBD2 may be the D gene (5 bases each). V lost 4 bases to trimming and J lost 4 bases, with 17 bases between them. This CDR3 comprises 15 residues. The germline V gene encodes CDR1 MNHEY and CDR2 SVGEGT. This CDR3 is CASSSTALEGYEQYF. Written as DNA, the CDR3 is TGTGCCAGCAGTTCGACAGCCCTTGAGGGTTACGAGCAGTACTTC.

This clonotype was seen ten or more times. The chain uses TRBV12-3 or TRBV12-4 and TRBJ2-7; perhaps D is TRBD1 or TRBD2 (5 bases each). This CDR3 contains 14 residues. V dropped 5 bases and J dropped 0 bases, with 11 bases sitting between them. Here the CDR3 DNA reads TGTGCCAGCAGTCCGGGGCGTAGCTCCTACGAGCAGTACTTC. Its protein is CASSPGRSSYEQYF.